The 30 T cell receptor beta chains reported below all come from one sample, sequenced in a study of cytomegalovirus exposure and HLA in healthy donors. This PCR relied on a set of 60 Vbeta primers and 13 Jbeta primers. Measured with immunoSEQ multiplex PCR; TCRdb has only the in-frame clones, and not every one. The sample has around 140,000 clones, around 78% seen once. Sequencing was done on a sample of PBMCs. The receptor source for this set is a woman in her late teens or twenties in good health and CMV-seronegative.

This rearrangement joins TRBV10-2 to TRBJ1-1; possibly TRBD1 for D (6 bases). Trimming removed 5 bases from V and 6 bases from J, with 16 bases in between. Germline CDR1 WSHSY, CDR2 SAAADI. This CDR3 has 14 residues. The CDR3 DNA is TGCGCCAGCAGTTTAGATGGGGGCAGGCCTGAAGCTTTCTTT. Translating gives CASSLDGGRPEAFF.

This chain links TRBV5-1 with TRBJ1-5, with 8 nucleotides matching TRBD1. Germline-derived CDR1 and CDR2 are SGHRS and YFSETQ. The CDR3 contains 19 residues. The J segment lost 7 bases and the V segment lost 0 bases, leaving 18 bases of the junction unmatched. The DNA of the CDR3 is TGCGCCAGCAGCTTGGCATTCGGCGGACAGGGAGCTCGTGACCAGCCCCAGCATTTT. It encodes CASSLAFGGQGARDQPQHF.

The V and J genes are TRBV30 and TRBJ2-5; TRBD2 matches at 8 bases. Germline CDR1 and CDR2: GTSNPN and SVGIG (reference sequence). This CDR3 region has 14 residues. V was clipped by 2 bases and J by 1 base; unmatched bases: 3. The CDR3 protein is CAWSFAGGQETQYF. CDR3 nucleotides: TGTGCCTGGAGTTTCGCGGGGGGCCAAGAGACCCAGTACTTC.

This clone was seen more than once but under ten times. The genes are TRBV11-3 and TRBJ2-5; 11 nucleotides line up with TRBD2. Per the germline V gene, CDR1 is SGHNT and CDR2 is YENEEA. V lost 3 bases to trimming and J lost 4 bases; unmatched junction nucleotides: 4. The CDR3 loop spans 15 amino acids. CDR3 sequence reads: CASSFSGRAGETQYF. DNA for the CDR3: TGTGCCAGCAGCTTTAGCGGGAGGGCCGGAGAGACCCAGTACTTC.

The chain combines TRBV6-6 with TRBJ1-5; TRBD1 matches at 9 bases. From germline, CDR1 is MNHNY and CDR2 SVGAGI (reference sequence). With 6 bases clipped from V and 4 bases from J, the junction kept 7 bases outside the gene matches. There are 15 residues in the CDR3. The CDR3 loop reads CASRSGQGPNQPQHF. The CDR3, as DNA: TGTGCCAGCAGATCGGGACAGGGCCCAAATCAGCCCCAGCATTTT.

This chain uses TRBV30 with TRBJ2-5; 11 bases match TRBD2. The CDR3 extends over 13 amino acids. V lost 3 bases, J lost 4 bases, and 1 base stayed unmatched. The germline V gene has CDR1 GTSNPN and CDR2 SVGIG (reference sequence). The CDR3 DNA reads TGTGCCTGGAGCACTAGCGGGAGAGAGACCCAGTACTTC. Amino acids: CAWSTSGRETQYF.

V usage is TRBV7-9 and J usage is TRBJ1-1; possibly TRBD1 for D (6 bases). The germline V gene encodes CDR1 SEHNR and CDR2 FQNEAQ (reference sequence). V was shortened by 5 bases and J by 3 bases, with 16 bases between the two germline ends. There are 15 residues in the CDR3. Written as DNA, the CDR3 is TGTGCCAGCAGCCCATGGACAGCGAGGCACACTGAAGCTTTCTTT. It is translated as CASSPWTARHTEAFF. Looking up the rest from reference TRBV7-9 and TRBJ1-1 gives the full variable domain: DTGVSQNPRHKITKRGQNVTFRCDPISEHNRLYWYRQTLGQGPEFLTYFQNEAQLEKSRLLSDRFSAERPKGSFSTLEIQRTEQGDSAMYLCASSPWTARHTEAFFGQGTRLTVV.

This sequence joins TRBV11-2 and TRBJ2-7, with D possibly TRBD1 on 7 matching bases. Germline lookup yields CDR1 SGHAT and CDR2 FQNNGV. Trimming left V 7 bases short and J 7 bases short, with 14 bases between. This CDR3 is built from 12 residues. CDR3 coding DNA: TGTGCCAGCAACCAGGGGGGAGGAGAGCAGTACTTC. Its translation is CASNQGGGEQYF. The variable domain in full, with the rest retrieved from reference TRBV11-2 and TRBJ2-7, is EAGVAQSPRYKIIEKRQSVAFWCNPISGHATLYWYQQILGQGPKLLIQFQNNGVVDDSQLPKDRFSAERLKGVDSTLKIQPAKLEDSAVYLCASNQGGGEQYFGPGTRLTVT.

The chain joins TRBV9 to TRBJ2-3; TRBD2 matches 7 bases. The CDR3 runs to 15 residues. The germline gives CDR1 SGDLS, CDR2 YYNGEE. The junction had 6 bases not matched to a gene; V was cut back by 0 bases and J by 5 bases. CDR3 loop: CASSVGPSGEDTQYF. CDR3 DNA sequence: TGTGCCAGCAGCGTAGGGCCAAGCGGGGAAGATACGCAGTATTTT.

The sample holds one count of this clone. The CDR3 DNA reads as TGTGCCAGCAGTCCCCTTGGGTGGCAGGGGGCAGGAACTGAAGCTTTCTTT. Translated, it gives CASSPLGWQGAGTEAFF. This chain links TRBV27 with TRBJ1-1, with 8 nucleotides matching TRBD1. Germline V gives CDR1 MNHEY, CDR2 SMNVEV (reference sequence). Trimming at V came to 5 bases and at J to 5 bases, leaving 16 bases not matched to a gene. The CDR3 consists of 17 residues.

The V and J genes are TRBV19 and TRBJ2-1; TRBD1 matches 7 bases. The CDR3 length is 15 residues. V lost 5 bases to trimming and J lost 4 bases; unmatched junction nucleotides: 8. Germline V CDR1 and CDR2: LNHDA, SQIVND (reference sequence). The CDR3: CASSPPGTVYNEQFF. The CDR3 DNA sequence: TGTGCCAGTAGTCCTCCCGGGACAGTATACAATGAGCAGTTCTTC.

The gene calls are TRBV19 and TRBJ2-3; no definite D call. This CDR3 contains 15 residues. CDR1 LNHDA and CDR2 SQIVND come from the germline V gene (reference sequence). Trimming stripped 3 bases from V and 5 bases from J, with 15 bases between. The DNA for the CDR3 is TGTGCCAGTAGTATTCGACTGCTTAGTATAGATACGCAGTATTTT. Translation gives CASSIRLLSIDTQYF. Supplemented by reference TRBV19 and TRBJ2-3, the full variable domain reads DGGITQSPKYLFRKEGQNVTLSCEQNLNHDAMYWYRQDPGQGLRLIYYSQIVNDFQKGDIAEGYSVSREKKESFPLTVTSAQKNPTAFYLCASSIRLLSIDTQYFGPGTRLTVL.

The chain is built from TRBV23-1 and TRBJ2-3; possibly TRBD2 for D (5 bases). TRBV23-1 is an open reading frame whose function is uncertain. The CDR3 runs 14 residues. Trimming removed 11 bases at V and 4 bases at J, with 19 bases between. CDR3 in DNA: TGCGCCCGCCACGCCAGCGGAGGCCCAGATACGCAGTATTTT. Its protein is CARHASGGPDTQYF.

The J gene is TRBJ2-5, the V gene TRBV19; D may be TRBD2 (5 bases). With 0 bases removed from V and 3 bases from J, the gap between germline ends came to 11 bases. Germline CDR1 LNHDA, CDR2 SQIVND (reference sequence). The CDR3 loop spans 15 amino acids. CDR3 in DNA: TGTGCCAGTAGTATAGATCGGGGAGTCGAAGAGACCCAGTACTTC. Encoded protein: CASSIDRGVEETQYF.

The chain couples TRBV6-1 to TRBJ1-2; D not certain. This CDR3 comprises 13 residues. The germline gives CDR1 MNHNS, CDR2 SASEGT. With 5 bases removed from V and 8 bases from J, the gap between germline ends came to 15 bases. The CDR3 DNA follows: TGTGCCAGCAGTACTCCCGAGAGTCTCGGCTACACCTTC. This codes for CASSTPESLGYTF.

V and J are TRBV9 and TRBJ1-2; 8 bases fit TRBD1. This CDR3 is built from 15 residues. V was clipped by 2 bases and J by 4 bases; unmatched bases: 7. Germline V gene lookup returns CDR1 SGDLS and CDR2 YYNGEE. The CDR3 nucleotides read TGTGCCAGCAGCGTGGGGACGACAGGGGTCTATGGCTACACCTTC. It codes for CASSVGTTGVYGYTF. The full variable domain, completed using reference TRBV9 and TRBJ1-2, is DSGVTQTPKHLITATGQRVTLRCSPRSGDLSVYWYQQSLDQGLQFLIQYYNGEERAKGNILERFSAQQFPDLHSELNLSSLELGDSALYFCASSVGTTGVYGYTFGSGTRLTVV.

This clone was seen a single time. Here the CDR3 reads CASSERRQGPAAEAFF. CDR3 bases: TGTGCCAGCAGTGAAAGGAGACAGGGCCCGGCAGCTGAAGCTTTCTTT. The V call is TRBV2, the J call TRBJ1-1, with 7 bases that match TRBD1. The CDR3 is 16 amino acids. CDR1 and CDR2 (germline): SNHLY, FYNNEI. Trimming took 2 bases from V and 6 from J; bases not matched to a gene: 12.

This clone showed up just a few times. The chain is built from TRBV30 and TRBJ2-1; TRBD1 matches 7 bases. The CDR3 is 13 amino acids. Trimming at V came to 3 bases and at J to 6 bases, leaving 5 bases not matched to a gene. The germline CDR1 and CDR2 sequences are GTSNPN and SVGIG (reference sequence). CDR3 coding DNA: TGTGCCTGGAGGGAGACAGGGTCCAATGAGCAGTTCTTC. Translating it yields CAWRETGSNEQFF.

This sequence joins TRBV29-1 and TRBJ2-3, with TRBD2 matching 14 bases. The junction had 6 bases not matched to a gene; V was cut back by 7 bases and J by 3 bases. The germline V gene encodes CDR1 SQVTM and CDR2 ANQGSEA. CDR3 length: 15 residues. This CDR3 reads CSAKGTSGSTDTQYF. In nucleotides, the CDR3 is TGCAGCGCCAAAGGGACTAGCGGGAGTACAGATACGCAGTATTTT.

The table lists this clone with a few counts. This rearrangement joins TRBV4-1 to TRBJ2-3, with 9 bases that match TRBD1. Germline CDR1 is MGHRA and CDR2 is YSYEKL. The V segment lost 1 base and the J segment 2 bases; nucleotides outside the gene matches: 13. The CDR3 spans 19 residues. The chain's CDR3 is CASSQGPGDREAPTDTQYF. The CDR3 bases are TGCGCCAGCAGCCAAGGGCCAGGGGACAGGGAAGCCCCCACAGATACGCAGTATTTT.

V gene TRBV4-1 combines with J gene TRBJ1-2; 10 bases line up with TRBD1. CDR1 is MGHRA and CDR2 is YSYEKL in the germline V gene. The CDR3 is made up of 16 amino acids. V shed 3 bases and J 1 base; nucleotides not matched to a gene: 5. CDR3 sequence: CASSQGQGFGNYGYTF. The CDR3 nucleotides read TGCGCCAGCAGCCAGGGACAGGGGTTCGGTAACTATGGCTACACCTTC.

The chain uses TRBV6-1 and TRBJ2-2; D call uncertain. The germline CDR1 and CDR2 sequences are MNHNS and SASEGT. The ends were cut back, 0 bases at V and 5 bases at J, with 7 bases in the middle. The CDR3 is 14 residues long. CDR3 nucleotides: TGTGCCAGCAGTGAAGCCGTCGGGACCGGGGAGCTGTTTTTT. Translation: CASSEAVGTGELFF.

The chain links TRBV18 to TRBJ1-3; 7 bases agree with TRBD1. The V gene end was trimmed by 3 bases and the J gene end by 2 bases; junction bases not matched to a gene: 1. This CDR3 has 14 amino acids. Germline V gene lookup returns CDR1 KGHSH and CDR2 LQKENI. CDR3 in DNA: TGTGCCAGCTCACCCGGGACAGCTGGAAACACCATATATTTT. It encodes CASSPGTAGNTIYF.

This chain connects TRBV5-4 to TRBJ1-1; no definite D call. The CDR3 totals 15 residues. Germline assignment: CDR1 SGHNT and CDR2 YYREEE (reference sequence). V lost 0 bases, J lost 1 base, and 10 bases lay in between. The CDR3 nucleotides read TGTGCCAGCAGCTTGGATCGGAGCGCGAACACTGAAGCTTTCTTT. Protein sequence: CASSLDRSANTEAFF.

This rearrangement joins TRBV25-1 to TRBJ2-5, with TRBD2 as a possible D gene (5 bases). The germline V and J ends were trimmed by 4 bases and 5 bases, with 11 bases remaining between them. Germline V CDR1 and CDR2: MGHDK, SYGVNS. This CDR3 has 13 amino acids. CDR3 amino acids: CASSGLRGETQYF. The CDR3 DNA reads TGTGCCAGCAGTGGTCTAAGAGGGGAGACCCAGTACTTC.

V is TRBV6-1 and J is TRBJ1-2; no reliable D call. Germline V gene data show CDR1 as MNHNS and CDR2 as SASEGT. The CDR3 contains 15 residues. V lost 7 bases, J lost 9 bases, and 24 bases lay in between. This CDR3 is CASNNRASGDSRYTF. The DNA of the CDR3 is TGTGCCAGCAATAACCGGGCATCGGGAGATTCGCGCTACACCTTC.

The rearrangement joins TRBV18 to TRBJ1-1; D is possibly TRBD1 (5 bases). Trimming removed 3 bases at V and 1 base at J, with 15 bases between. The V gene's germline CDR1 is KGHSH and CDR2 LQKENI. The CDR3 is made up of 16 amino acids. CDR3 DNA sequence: TGTGCCAGCTCACCTCCAGGGTTGGGTGAGAACACTGAAGCTTTCTTT. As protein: CASSPPGLGENTEAFF.

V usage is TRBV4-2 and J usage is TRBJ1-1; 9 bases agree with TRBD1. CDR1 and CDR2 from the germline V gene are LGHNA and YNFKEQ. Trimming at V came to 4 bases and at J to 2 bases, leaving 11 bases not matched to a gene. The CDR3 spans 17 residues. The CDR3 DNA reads TGTGCCAGCAGCCTCACCCCGGCGGGACAGGGTAACACTGAAGCTTTCTTT. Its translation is CASSLTPAGQGNTEAFF.

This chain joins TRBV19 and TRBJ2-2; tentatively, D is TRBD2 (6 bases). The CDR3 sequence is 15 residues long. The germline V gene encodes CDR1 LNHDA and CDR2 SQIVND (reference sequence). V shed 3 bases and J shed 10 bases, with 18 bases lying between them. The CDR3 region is CASSIGQGGGAELFF. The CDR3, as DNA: TGTGCCAGTAGTATCGGCCAGGGAGGAGGCGCGGAGCTGTTTTTT. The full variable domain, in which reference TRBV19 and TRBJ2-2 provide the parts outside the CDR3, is DGGITQSPKYLFRKEGQNVTLSCEQNLNHDAMYWYRQDPGQGLRLIYYSQIVNDFQKGDIAEGYSVSREKKESFPLTVTSAQKNPTAFYLCASSIGQGGGAELFFGEGSRLTVL.

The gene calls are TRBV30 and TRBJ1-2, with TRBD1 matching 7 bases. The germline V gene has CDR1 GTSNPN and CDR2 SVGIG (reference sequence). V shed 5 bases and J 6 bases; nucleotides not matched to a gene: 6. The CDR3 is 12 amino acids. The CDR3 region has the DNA TGTGCCTGGGACAGGGAAGGTAATGGCTACACCTTC. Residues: CAWDREGNGYTF.